The rows below give T cell receptor beta chains drawn from one sample of a study of OX40 agonist ivuxolimab in advanced cancers. The method was immunoSEQ multiplex PCR; TCRdb's version includes in-frame clones alone and lacks a portion of them. The sample yields about 45,000 clones, roughly 84% seen once. The material sequenced was CD4+ or CD8+ T cells sorted from blood, taken in a trial of the OX40 agonist ivuxolimab. These receptors all come from an adult with an advanced solid tumor such as melanoma, head and neck, liver or kidney cancer. Each CDR3 is given with its conserved first and last residue. The D gene is left open where the match is weak. Size values are once, few and many counts, or a class for expanded clones, and some rows have none.

J | D | size | V | DNA | CDR3
TRBJ2-7 | TRBD1 | - | TRBV7-2 | TGTGCCAGCAGCTTGCTTCGAGGGCAGGGGGCGGACGAGCAGTACTTC | CASSLLRGQGADEQYF
TRBJ1-1 | - | - | TRBV19 | TGTGCCATTCCAAATGCGGCTTTCTTT | CAIPNAAFF
TRBJ2-5 | - | - | TRBV7-6 | TGTGCCAGCAGCTTATCTCTCAGGGAAGAAGAGACCCAGTACTTC | CASSLSLREEETQYF
TRBJ2-1 | - | - | TRBV27 | TGTGCCAGCAGTTTATCGGAGGGAGAGACCTACAATGAGCAGTTCTTC | CASSLSEGETYNEQFF
TRBJ2-7 | TRBD1 | - | TRBV6-1 | TGTGCCAGCAGTGGGGCCAGACAGGGAGATTACGAGCAGTACTTC | CASSGARQGDYEQYF
TRBJ2-7 | - | - | TRBV5-6 | TGTGCCAGCAGCTTCCAGTTTTACGAGCAGTACTTC | CASSFQFYEQYF
TRBJ2-7 | - | - | TRBV7-8 | TGTGCCAGCAGCTTAGTAGGGGGGGCGGGTTACGAGCAGTACTTC | CASSLVGGAGYEQYF
TRBJ2-3 | - | - | TRBV27 | TGTGCCAGCCGACTTTTTGGGACAGATACGCAGTATTTT | CASRLFGTDTQYF
TRBJ2-6 | - | - | TRBV19 | TGTGCCAGTAGTATTGGCATCGACAGCCTCTCTGGGGCCAACGTCCTGACTTTC | CASSIGIDSLSGANVLTF
TRBJ1-2 | - | - | TRBV11-2 | TGTGCCAGCAGCCGGAGTTCCAGACGGGGTGGCTACACCTTC | CASSRSSRRGGYTF
TRBJ1-4 | - | - | TRBV27 | TGTGCCAGCAGCCTATCAGGGTGGGGTAATGAAAAACTGTTTTTT | CASSLSGWGNEKLFF
TRBJ2-7 | - | - | TRBV28 | TGTGCCAGCAGTTTACTACAATACGAGCAGTACTTC | CASSLLQYEQYF
TRBJ2-3 | - | once | TRBV18 | TGTGCCAGCTCACCACCAGGACTGGGCACAGATACGCAGTATTTT | CASSPPGLGTDTQYF
TRBJ1-2 | TRBD1 | - | TRBV18 | TGTGCCAGCTCACTGGGACAGGACTATGGCTACACCTTC | CASSLGQDYGYTF
TRBJ1-2 | - | once | TRBV5-6 | TGTGCCAGCAGCTTGACAAGTGACTATGGCTACACCTTC | CASSLTSDYGYTF
TRBJ1-2 | TRBD1 | - | TRBV25-1 | TGTGCCAGCACTACAGGGGGCGCAGGAGGTGGCTACACCTTC | CASTTGGAGGGYTF
TRBJ2-2 | TRBD1 | few | TRBV5-1 | TGCGCCAGCAGCGTACAGGGGCTGACGGGGGAGCTGTTTTTT | CASSVQGLTGELFF
TRBJ1-5 | - | - | TRBV11-2 | TGTGCCAGCAGCTTTGGTCGGAATAGCAATCAGCCCCAGCATTTT | CASSFGRNSNQPQHF